This is a list of T cell receptor beta chains from one sample in a study of blood T cell repertoires in COVID-19. Libraries were prepared by immunoSEQ multiplex PCR; TCRdb keeps only in-frame clonotypes and omits some of them. This repertoire shows 150,000 to 200,000 clones, about 80% found once; its top ten account for approximately 10%. Material: PBMCs or T cells enriched from blood (not recorded which). The receptors were sampled from a man in his forties or fifties who had recovered from COVID-19. The CDR3 runs from the conserved cysteine through the conserved F or W. The D gene is left open where the match is weak. Clone sizes are given selectively: once, few, many, or a class where the clone is expanded.

d_gene: .
abundance: .
j_gene: TRBJ2-1
v_gene: TRBV27
CDR3aa: CASSFVGAPLSHEQFF
CDR3nt: TGTGCCAGCAGTTTTGTGGGAGCCCCGCTTTCCCATGAGCAGTTCTTC

d_gene: .
abundance: .
j_gene: TRBJ1-1
v_gene: TRBV19
CDR3aa: CASSTQGWTEAFF
CDR3nt: TGTGCCAGTAGTACACAGGGATGGACTGAAGCTTTCTTT

d_gene: TRBD1
abundance: few
j_gene: TRBJ2-7
v_gene: TRBV27
CDR3aa: CASSSPFGGTGIYEQYF
CDR3nt: TGTGCCAGCAGTTCGCCTTTTGGCGGGACAGGGATCTACGAGCAGTACTTC

d_gene: .
abundance: .
j_gene: TRBJ1-1
v_gene: TRBV5-1
CDR3aa: CASSLAVGVKNTEAFF
CDR3nt: TGCGCCAGCAGCTTGGCCGTAGGGGTGAAGAACACTGAAGCTTTCTTT

d_gene: TRBD1
abundance: .
j_gene: TRBJ2-7
v_gene: TRBV6-5
CDR3aa: CASRRGQNYEQYF
CDR3nt: TGTGCCAGCAGGAGGGGACAGAACTACGAGCAGTACTTC

d_gene: .
abundance: .
j_gene: TRBJ2-1
v_gene: TRBV28
CDR3aa: CASRRPGTNYNEQFF
CDR3nt: TGTGCCAGCAGACGTCCCGGGACAAACTACAATGAGCAGTTCTTC

d_gene: .
abundance: .
j_gene: TRBJ2-5
v_gene: TRBV7-9
CDR3aa: CASSLFLWTQRFGETQYF
CDR3nt: TGTGCCAGCAGCTTATTTTTATGGACACAACGATTCGGAGAGACCCAGTACTTC

d_gene: .
abundance: .
j_gene: TRBJ1-5
v_gene: TRBV19
CDR3aa: CASSIMRDQPQHF
CDR3nt: TGTGCCAGTAGTATCATGAGAGATCAGCCCCAGCATTTT

d_gene: TRBD2
abundance: .
j_gene: TRBJ2-7
v_gene: TRBV18
CDR3aa: CASSKSGGATVLYEQYF
CDR3nt: TGTGCCAGCTCAAAGAGCGGGGGGGCGACTGTTCTCTACGAGCAGTACTTC

d_gene: .
abundance: .
j_gene: TRBJ1-2
v_gene: TRBV6-5
CDR3aa: CAATGSYGYTF
CDR3nt: TGTGCCGCGACGGGATCCTATGGCTACACCTTC

d_gene: TRBD1
abundance: .
j_gene: TRBJ1-5
v_gene: TRBV19
CDR3aa: CASSLGQGGSQPQHF
CDR3nt: TGTGCCAGTAGCCTGGGACAGGGGGGGAGTCAGCCCCAGCATTTT

d_gene: .
abundance: .
j_gene: TRBJ1-4
v_gene: TRBV9
CDR3aa: CASSTGEGKLFF
CDR3nt: TGTGCCAGCAGTACTGGCGAGGGAAAACTGTTTTTT

d_gene: .
abundance: .
j_gene: TRBJ1-3
v_gene: TRBV18
CDR3aa: CASSLRSIEDTIYF
CDR3nt: TGTGCCAGCTCACTACGGTCCATCGAGGACACCATATATTTT

d_gene: TRBD2
abundance: .
j_gene: TRBJ2-3
v_gene: TRBV6-2/TRBV6-3
CDR3aa: CASSGGGWDTQYF
CDR3nt: TGTGCCAGCAGCGGGGGGGGATGGGATACGCAGTATTTT

d_gene: .
abundance: .
j_gene: TRBJ2-1
v_gene: TRBV4-1
CDR3aa: CASSQDLGPREQFF
CDR3nt: TGCGCCAGCAGCCAAGATTTGGGGCCTAGAGAGCAGTTCTTC

d_gene: .
abundance: .
j_gene: TRBJ1-3
v_gene: TRBV15
CDR3aa: CATSRERALGNTIYF
CDR3nt: TGTGCCACCAGCAGAGAGAGGGCTCTTGGAAACACCATATATTTT

d_gene: TRBD2
abundance: .
j_gene: TRBJ2-5
v_gene: TRBV3-1/TRBV3-2
CDR3aa: CASSQDGVSGIYQETQYF
CDR3nt: TGTGCCAGCAGCCAAGATGGGGTAAGCGGGATTTACCAAGAGACCCAGTACTTC

d_gene: .
abundance: .
j_gene: TRBJ2-1
v_gene: TRBV10-3
CDR3aa: CAISSGSYNEQFF
CDR3nt: TGTGCCATCAGTAGCGGTTCCTACAATGAGCAGTTCTTC

d_gene: .
abundance: .
j_gene: TRBJ1-5
v_gene: TRBV6-1
CDR3aa: CASSGRVPGMSQPQHF
CDR3nt: TGTGCCAGCAGTGGGAGGGTGCCGGGCATGAGTCAGCCCCAGCATTTT

d_gene: .
abundance: .
j_gene: TRBJ2-3
v_gene: TRBV19
CDR3aa: CASTADTQYF
CDR3nt: TGTGCCAGTACAGCGGATACGCAGTATTTT

d_gene: TRBD1
abundance: .
j_gene: TRBJ2-7
v_gene: TRBV30
CDR3aa: CAFTPGQGRYEQYF
CDR3nt: TGTGCCTTTACCCCGGGACAGGGGAGATACGAGCAGTACTTC

d_gene: .
abundance: .
j_gene: TRBJ2-7
v_gene: TRBV6-4
CDR3aa: CASSDPTAGYSYGGSYEQYF
CDR3nt: TGTGCCAGCAGTGACCCCACGGCGGGATATTCGTACGGGGGCTCCTACGAGCAGTACTTC

d_gene: TRBD2
abundance: .
j_gene: TRBJ2-7
v_gene: TRBV11-2
CDR3aa: CASSSLAGGIYEQYF
CDR3nt: TGTGCCAGCAGCTCGTTAGCGGGGGGGATTTACGAGCAGTACTTC

d_gene: TRBD2
abundance: .
j_gene: TRBJ2-3
v_gene: TRBV10-1
CDR3aa: CASCPLAGVTF
CDR3nt: TGCGCCAGCTGCCCCCTAGCGGGGGTCACCTTT